This T cell receptor (beta chain) was observed in a study of CD8 T cells in Susac syndrome. Reverse transcription of roughly 0.45 to 1 ug RNA was performed with random hexamers. TCRdb itself ran the immunoSEQ multiplex PCR reads through MiXCR, one entry per CDR3 protein. The sample includes some 130,000 distinct CDR3 sequences, roughly 95% seen only once; the top ten take 0.09% to 0.15%. The trim removed 4 bases at V and 7 bases at J, leaving 6 bases unmatched. Germline V CDR1 and CDR2: SGHNT, YYREEE (reference sequence). The CDR3 spans 14 residues. The sequenced sample was CD4+ T cells from PBMCs. The V gene is TRBV5-4, the J gene TRBJ2-7; 12 bases fit TRBD2. The clonotype was recovered from a human donor in good health. CDR3 DNA: TGTGCCAGCAGCGCGGGACTAGCGGGTAGAGAGCAGTACTTC. Translated: CASSAGLAGREQYF.